The clone carrying this TCR beta chain was seen a few times. Its antigen is still unknown. This sample is part of a study of cytomegalovirus exposure and HLA in healthy donors. The wider study: Early released data had 65 million to 100 million unique TCRs, all coming from HLA-typed donors. Among the roughly 380 donors who were genotyped, 81% fell in the genetic ancestry cluster that is associated with self-reported Caucasian donors.

The germline V gene encodes CDR1 SGHTA and CDR2 FQGNSA. The length of the CDR3 is 13 residues. The V end was cut by 4 bases, the J end by 1 base, with 7 bases between. Study outcomes and limitations: Several of the most significant clusters appeared, in a later analysis, to be linked to common viral pathogens. Presence/absence analyses supposed approximately even sequencing depth among donors.

60 Vbeta and 13 Jbeta primers were used in PCR. Only in-frame clones appear in the TCRdb table, and some are missing; sequencing was by immunoSEQ multiplex PCR. The profile covers 150,000 to 200,000 clones, with roughly 80% appearing a single time and around 2% taken by the ten largest. The source of this sequence is a man younger than 35 in good health and CMV-seronegative. The chain uses TRBV7-2 and TRBJ1-1; D gene uncertain. The sequencing sample was made of PBMCs. DNA for the CDR3: TGTGCCAGCAGCTACGTCGGGAACACTGAAGCTTTCTTT. Translation gives CASSYVGNTEAFF.